This T cell receptor beta chain was sequenced during a study of T cells in Graves' hyperthyroidism and ophthalmopathy. This clonotype was found many times. The V end lost 1 base, the J end lost 3 bases, and 11 bases lay between the germline ends. The CDR3 spans 14 residues. CDR1 and CDR2 (germline): SGHRS, YFSETQ. From RNA transcripts, TCR beta CDR3 regions were amplified. The HTBI primer set was used in a first-round RT-PCR of the TCR CDR3. One entry per CDR3 protein results from TCRdb running MiXCR on the multiplex PCR reads. The sample lists about 610,000 distinct CDR3 sequences, about 14% occurring once.

Sample: blood. V and J are TRBV5-1 and TRBJ2-7; no definite D call. The TCR originated in a woman between 40 and 55 years old with Graves' ophthalmopathy. The CDR3 DNA is TGCGCCAGCAGCTTGACAGAACCGAACTACGAGCAGTACTTC. It is translated as CASSLTEPNYEQYF.